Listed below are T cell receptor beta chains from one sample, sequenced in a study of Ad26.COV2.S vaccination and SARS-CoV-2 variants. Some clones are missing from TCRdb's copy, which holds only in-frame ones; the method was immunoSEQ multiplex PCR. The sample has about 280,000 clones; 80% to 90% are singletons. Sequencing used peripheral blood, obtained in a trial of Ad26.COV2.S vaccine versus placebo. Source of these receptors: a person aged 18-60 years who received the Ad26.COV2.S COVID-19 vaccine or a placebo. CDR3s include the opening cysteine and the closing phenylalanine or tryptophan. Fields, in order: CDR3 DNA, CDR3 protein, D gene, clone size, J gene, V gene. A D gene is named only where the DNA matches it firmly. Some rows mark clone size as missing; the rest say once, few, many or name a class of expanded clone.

CDR3nt: TGTGCCAGCGACCCAGGTGGAAACACCATATATTTT
CDR3aa: CASDPGGNTIYF
d_gene: -
abundance: -
j_gene: TRBJ1-3
v_gene: TRBV12-3/TRBV12-4

CDR3nt: TGTGCCAGCAGCTTATCAGGGAACACTGAAGCTTTCTTT
CDR3aa: CASSLSGNTEAFF
d_gene: -
abundance: -
j_gene: TRBJ1-1
v_gene: TRBV7-9

CDR3nt: TGTGCCAGCAGTTTCCGGGACAGAAAAAATCAGCCCCAGCATTTT
CDR3aa: CASSFRDRKNQPQHF
d_gene: TRBD1
abundance: -
j_gene: TRBJ1-5
v_gene: TRBV28

CDR3nt: TGTGCCAGCAGTTCGCACAGACACATGAACACTGAAGCTTTCTTT
CDR3aa: CASSSHRHMNTEAFF
d_gene: -
abundance: -
j_gene: TRBJ1-1
v_gene: TRBV28

CDR3nt: TGTGCCAGCAGTTTAAGGTTGAGCTCCTATAATTCACCCCTCCACTTT
CDR3aa: CASSLRLSSYNSPLHF
d_gene: -
abundance: -
j_gene: TRBJ1-6
v_gene: TRBV28

CDR3nt: TGTGCCAGCAGTTTTGGGGGAAGTAATGGCTACACCTTC
CDR3aa: CASSFGGSNGYTF
d_gene: -
abundance: -
j_gene: TRBJ1-2
v_gene: TRBV12-3/TRBV12-4

CDR3nt: TGTGCCAGCTCACCCCGGCAGATCGAAGGGGAGACCCAGTACTTC
CDR3aa: CASSPRQIEGETQYF
d_gene: -
abundance: -
j_gene: TRBJ2-5
v_gene: TRBV18

CDR3nt: TGTGCCTGGAGTTTTGATGAAAAACTGTTTTTT
CDR3aa: CAWSFDEKLFF
d_gene: -
abundance: -
j_gene: TRBJ1-4
v_gene: TRBV30

CDR3nt: TGTGCCAGCAGCGCCACTCCGGGACAGGGAGATACGCAGTATTTT
CDR3aa: CASSATPGQGDTQYF
d_gene: TRBD1
abundance: few
j_gene: TRBJ2-3
v_gene: TRBV7-2

CDR3nt: TGTGCCAGCAGTTATCCAGGGGACGGTGGCTACACCTTC
CDR3aa: CASSYPGDGGYTF
d_gene: -
abundance: -
j_gene: TRBJ1-2
v_gene: TRBV6-5

CDR3nt: TGTGCCAGCAGCCAAGAGCCAGCGGGAATGGGAGAGACCCAGTACTTC
CDR3aa: CASSQEPAGMGETQYF
d_gene: TRBD2
abundance: -
j_gene: TRBJ2-5
v_gene: TRBV3-1/TRBV3-2

CDR3nt: TGCAGCGTCGTCTGGAAGGGGCTAGCGGGGGTCTGGGGGTTTGAGACCCAGTACTTC
CDR3aa: CSVVWKGLAGVWGFETQYF
d_gene: TRBD2
abundance: -
j_gene: TRBJ2-5
v_gene: TRBV29-1

CDR3nt: TGTGCCAGCAGCTCACCGTACGGGCCCTCTGGGGCCAACGTCCTGACTTTC
CDR3aa: CASSSPYGPSGANVLTF
d_gene: -
abundance: -
j_gene: TRBJ2-6
v_gene: TRBV7-2

CDR3nt: TGTGCCAGCAGCCCTGGTTCCTTCGACAGGGGGCGCGGCGAGCAGTACTTC
CDR3aa: CASSPGSFDRGRGEQYF
d_gene: TRBD1
abundance: few
j_gene: TRBJ2-7
v_gene: TRBV7-9

CDR3nt: TGTGCCAGTAGTATAGACCCGTCCGGGGGGGGACCCTACAATGAGCAGTTCTTC
CDR3aa: CASSIDPSGGGPYNEQFF
d_gene: TRBD2
abundance: -
j_gene: TRBJ2-1
v_gene: TRBV19

CDR3nt: TGTGCCAGCAGCCAAGTGCCGCCGGAGCAGTACTTC
CDR3aa: CASSQVPPEQYF
d_gene: -
abundance: -
j_gene: TRBJ2-7
v_gene: TRBV3-1/TRBV3-2

CDR3nt: TGTGCCAGCCGTCCAGGCCTATTGGGCTACACCTTC
CDR3aa: CASRPGLLGYTF
d_gene: -
abundance: -
j_gene: TRBJ1-2
v_gene: TRBV12-3/TRBV12-4

CDR3nt: TGTGCCAGCAGATCGCTCGGACAGGCCCTAAACTATGGCTACACCTTC
CDR3aa: CASRSLGQALNYGYTF
d_gene: TRBD1
abundance: -
j_gene: TRBJ1-2
v_gene: TRBV28

CDR3nt: TGTGCCAGTGGGGGGGTTCTTTCCTACAATGAGCAGTTCTTC
CDR3aa: CASGGVLSYNEQFF
d_gene: TRBD2
abundance: -
j_gene: TRBJ2-1
v_gene: TRBV27

CDR3nt: TGCAGCGTTGAAGACCCTTACTACGAGCAGTACTTC
CDR3aa: CSVEDPYYEQYF
d_gene: -
abundance: -
j_gene: TRBJ2-7
v_gene: TRBV29-1

CDR3nt: TGTGCCAGCAGCCAATCATCGCACACTTCGCAGTATTTT
CDR3aa: CASSQSSHTSQYF
d_gene: -
abundance: -
j_gene: TRBJ2-3
v_gene: TRBV16

CDR3nt: TGTGCCAGCAGTGATTTCGCTAGCGGGATTTACGAGCAGTACTTC
CDR3aa: CASSDFASGIYEQYF
d_gene: TRBD2
abundance: -
j_gene: TRBJ2-7
v_gene: TRBV6-1

CDR3nt: TGTGCCAGCTCACCATCCGGGGCCGCCTCCTACGAGCAGTACTTC
CDR3aa: CASSPSGAASYEQYF
d_gene: -
abundance: -
j_gene: TRBJ2-7
v_gene: TRBV18

CDR3nt: TGTGCCAGCAGCTTGTTTAGCGGGGCTAGCACAGATACGCAGTATTTT
CDR3aa: CASSLFSGASTDTQYF
d_gene: TRBD2
abundance: -
j_gene: TRBJ2-3
v_gene: TRBV5-4

CDR3nt: TGTGCCAGCATGGTGGGACCGCCAGCACTGTTACCGTGGCACTTC
CDR3aa: CASMVGPPALLPWHF
d_gene: -
abundance: -
j_gene: TRBJ2-7
v_gene: TRBV6-5

CDR3nt: TGTGCCAGCAGTTCCCGGGACATTTCCTACGAGCAGTACTTC
CDR3aa: CASSSRDISYEQYF
d_gene: -
abundance: -
j_gene: TRBJ2-7
v_gene: TRBV6-5

CDR3nt: TGTGCCAGCAGCCGCCTAATTGGATCGGGGGAGGGACAAGAGACCCAGTACTTC
CDR3aa: CASSRLIGSGEGQETQYF
d_gene: TRBD2
abundance: -
j_gene: TRBJ2-5
v_gene: TRBV4-2

CDR3nt: TGTGCCAGCAGCTTAGAGGTGACAGAGACCCAGTACTTC
CDR3aa: CASSLEVTETQYF
d_gene: -
abundance: -
j_gene: TRBJ2-5
v_gene: TRBV11-3